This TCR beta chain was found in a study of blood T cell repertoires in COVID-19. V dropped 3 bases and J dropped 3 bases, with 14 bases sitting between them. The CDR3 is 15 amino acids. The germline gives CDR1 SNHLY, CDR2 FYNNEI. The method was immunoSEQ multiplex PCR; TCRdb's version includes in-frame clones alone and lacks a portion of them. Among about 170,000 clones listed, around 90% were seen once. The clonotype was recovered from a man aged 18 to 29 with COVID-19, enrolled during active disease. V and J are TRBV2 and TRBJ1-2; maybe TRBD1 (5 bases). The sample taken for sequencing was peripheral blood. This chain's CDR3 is CASSDLYRNYYGYTF. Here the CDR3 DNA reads TGTGCCAGCAGTGATCTGTACAGGAACTACTATGGCTACACCTTC.